This is a list of T cell receptor beta chains from one sample in a study of shared clonotypes between healthy human individuals. The data were produced by immunoSEQ multiplex PCR, yet TCRdb's version contains in-frame clones alone and is incomplete. The table includes millions of clones, 85% to 95% detected once. Source material: naive CD4+ T cells sorted from blood. The receptor source for this set is a man in his late teens or twenties in good health. The CDR3 runs from the conserved cysteine through the conserved F or W. The order of the fields is V gene, clone size, D gene, J gene, CDR3 DNA, CDR3 protein. The D gene is left open where the match is weak. The size entry is marked missing in some rows and otherwise reads once, few, many or a size class.

>TRBV27|-|-|TRBJ2-2
TGTGCCAGCCCGGCGCTTGCTAAGGACACCGGGGAGCTGTTTTTT
CASPALAKDTGELFF
>TRBV30|few|-|TRBJ2-5
TGTGCCTGGCGACGGGGGGCCGGGGAGACCCAGTACTTC
CAWRRGAGETQYF
>TRBV20-1|-|-|TRBJ2-1
TGCAGTGCTAGTGAAGATGAGCAGTTCTTC
CSASEDEQFF
>TRBV9|-|TRBD1|TRBJ2-3
TGTGCCAGCAGCGCCGTAGGCAGGGGGAGAGTAGATACGCAGTATTTT
CASSAVGRGRVDTQYF
>TRBV18|-|-|TRBJ2-1
TGTGCCAGCTCACCAGGGGCCATAGTGGAGAATGAGCAGTTCTTC
CASSPGAIVENEQFF
>TRBV5-4|-|TRBD1|TRBJ1-5
TGTGCCAGCAGCCCGGGACAGGGGCAGCCCCAGCATTTT
CASSPGQGQPQHF
>TRBV20-1|-|-|TRBJ2-7
TGCAGTGCCTCGGACACATACGAGCAGTACTTC
CSASDTYEQYF
>TRBV11-2|-|-|TRBJ1-6
TGTGCCAGCAGCCCGGACAGTGTTTATTCACCCCTCCACTTT
CASSPDSVYSPLHF
>TRBV30|-|-|TRBJ2-7
TGTGCCTGGAGGGGCGCTAAGATGAGCTCCTACGAGCAGTACTTC
CAWRGAKMSSYEQYF
>TRBV5-6|-|-|TRBJ1-3
TGTGCCAGCAGCCCCCGGGGGTACTCTGGAAACACCATATATTTT
CASSPRGYSGNTIYF
>TRBV6-1|once|TRBD1|TRBJ2-5
TGTGCCAGCAGCCGGGACAGGGCCCAAGAGACCCAGTACTTC
CASSRDRAQETQYF
>TRBV5-1|-|TRBD2|TRBJ2-7
TGCGCCAGCAGCTTCGGGACTAACACCTACGAGCAGTACTTC
CASSFGTNTYEQYF
>TRBV18|-|-|TRBJ1-1
TGTGCCACCCAGGTGAGGGTGAACACTGAAGCTTTCTTT
CATQVRVNTEAFF
>TRBV12-5|-|-|TRBJ2-7
TGTGCTAGTGGTTTGGCAGGTGAGCAGTACTTC
CASGLAGEQYF
>TRBV27|once|-|TRBJ1-4
TGTGCCAGCAGTTATTCGGGAGTTAATGAAAAACTGTTTTTT
CASSYSGVNEKLFF
>TRBV4-1|-|-|TRBJ2-1
TGCGCCAGCAGCCAAGGGCCCGGGGAATTCAATGAGCAGTTCTTC
CASSQGPGEFNEQFF
>TRBV7-9|-|TRBD1|TRBJ2-7
TGTGCCAGCAGCCACCGGACAGGACCCTACGAGCAGTACTTC
CASSHRTGPYEQYF
>TRBV6-5|-|-|TRBJ2-7
TGTGCCAGCAGTTACTCCGGGATCTCCTACGAGCAGTACTTC
CASSYSGISYEQYF
>TRBV7-2|-|-|TRBJ2-1
TGTGCCAGCAGCTTATCCCCCTGGGATAGGGTTGAGCAGTTCTTC
CASSLSPWDRVEQFF
>TRBV2|once|-|TRBJ2-1
TGTGCCAGCAGTGGGACGTTCGGGAATGAGCAGTTCTTC
CASSGTFGNEQFF
>TRBV6-1|-|TRBD1|TRBJ1-6
TGTGCCAGCAGGAGGGGGGACAGGGGTAATTCACCCCTCCACTTT
CASRRGDRGNSPLHF
>TRBV7-2|-|-|TRBJ2-5
TGTGCCAGCAGCTTAGGGGGTGTCGGGGAGACCCAGTACTTC
CASSLGGVGETQYF
>TRBV30|many|-|TRBJ2-5
TGTGCCTGGAGCCAAGAGACCCAGTACTTC
CAWSQETQYF
>TRBV10-3|-|TRBD1|TRBJ1-5
TGTGCCACTGCGGACAGGGGTTATAGCAATCAGCCCCAGCATTTT
CATADRGYSNQPQHF
>TRBV6-1|-|-|TRBJ2-7
TGTGCCAGCACTAGGGAGGCAGGGGGAAGGTACGAGCAGTACTTC
CASTREAGGRYEQYF
>TRBV14|once|-|TRBJ2-7
TGTGCCAGCAGCCGAAACAGGGGAGGCTCCTACGAGCAGTACTTC
CASSRNRGGSYEQYF
>TRBV10-3|-|-|TRBJ2-2
TGTGCCATCAGTGTACACATTACCGGGGAGCTGTTTTTT
CAISVHITGELFF
>TRBV5-1|once|-|TRBJ1-1
TGCGCCAGCAGCTTGAACCCCCCCAGGTCAACAGGGAACACTGAAGCTTTCTTT
CASSLNPPRSTGNTEAFF
>TRBV25-1|-|-|TRBJ1-1
TGTGCCAGCAGTGAAGAAGGAGCCACTTTCTTT
CASSEEGATFF
>TRBV7-9|-|TRBD1|TRBJ2-3
TGTGCCAGCAGCCCCGGGACAGGGGGCGCAGATACGCAGTATTTT
CASSPGTGGADTQYF
>TRBV19|-|-|TRBJ2-7
TGTGCCAGTAGAAGGGTCCTAGCCTCGTCCTACGAGCAGTACTTC
CASRRVLASSYEQYF
>TRBV5-5|-|TRBD1|TRBJ2-6
TGTGCCAGCAGCTTGGATGGGACAGAGGGCTCTGGGGCCAACGTCCTGACTTTC
CASSLDGTEGSGANVLTF
>TRBV7-2|-|-|TRBJ2-3
TGTGCCAGCAGCTTATCTCTTGGTCACACAGATACGCAGTATTTT
CASSLSLGHTDTQYF
>TRBV5-4|-|-|TRBJ2-7
TGTGCCAGCAGCTTGGTTCGGCGCGGCTCCTACGAGCAGTACTTC
CASSLVRRGSYEQYF
>TRBV6-1|-|-|TRBJ2-1
TGTGCCAGCGGGGCTGGTCATGGCAATGAGCAGTTCTTC
CASGAGHGNEQFF
>TRBV19|-|-|TRBJ1-2
TGTGCCAGTGCGGCCCAGGAGTATGGCTACACCTTC
CASAAQEYGYTF
>TRBV20-1|-|-|TRBJ1-4
TGCAGCCTTTTCGGAAGTGAAAAACTGTTTTTT
CSLFGSEKLFF
>TRBV5-1|once|TRBD1|TRBJ2-1
TGCGCCAGCAGCTTGACCGGGACAGGGGAGCAGTTCTTC
CASSLTGTGEQFF
>TRBV5-1|once|-|TRBJ2-7
TGCGCCAGCAGCTTGTCCACGGCTTCCTACGAGCAGTACTTC
CASSLSTASYEQYF
>TRBV29-1|-|-|TRBJ2-7
TGCAGCGTTGGCCGGGGGTACGAGCAGTACTTC
CSVGRGYEQYF
>TRBV7-2|once|-|TRBJ1-1
TGTGCCAGCAGCGCCCGTTACACTGAAGCTTTCTTT
CASSARYTEAFF
>TRBV6-4|once|-|TRBJ1-5
TGTGCCAGCAGTGACAGAGGACAGCCACTCAATCAGCCCCAGCATTTT
CASSDRGQPLNQPQHF
>TRBV5-1|-|TRBD1|TRBJ1-2
TGCGCCAGCAGCTTGGCCATGGGACAGGGTTATGGCTACACCTTC
CASSLAMGQGYGYTF
>TRBV5-4|-|-|TRBJ1-3
TGTGCCAGCAGCTTAACCGGGGTAAACACCATATATTTT
CASSLTGVNTIYF
>TRBV28|once|-|TRBJ1-1
TGTGCCAGCAAAGGCCACGTGGGGACTGAAGCTTTCTTT
CASKGHVGTEAFF
>TRBV30|-|TRBD1|TRBJ2-7
TGTGCCTGGAGTGTACCAACTCCCGGGACAGACTTTGGCGAGCAGTACTTC
CAWSVPTPGTDFGEQYF
>TRBV10-3|-|-|TRBJ2-1
TGTGCCATCAGTGATACGGCATTGGAGCAGTTCTTC
CAISDTALEQFF
>TRBV9|-|TRBD2|TRBJ2-1
TGTGCCAGCAGCCCCCGACTAGCGGGGGGTAGTATTTTCAATGAGCAGTTCTTC
CASSPRLAGGSIFNEQFF
>TRBV2|-|-|TRBJ2-3
TGTGCCAGCAGAGGGCATGAGCAGGATACGCAGTATTTT
CASRGHEQDTQYF
>TRBV10-3|-|-|TRBJ1-4
TGTGCCATCAGTGACTGGGGAGCTAATGAAAAACTGTTTTTT
CAISDWGANEKLFF
>TRBV7-9|few|-|TRBJ1-1
TGTGCCAGCAGCTTAGCGGGTAGGCAGGGTAACACTGAAGCTTTCTTT
CASSLAGRQGNTEAFF
>TRBV29-1|once|-|TRBJ2-7
TGCAGCGTTGGACTAACCGGCTCCTACGAGCAGTACTTC
CSVGLTGSYEQYF
>TRBV4-2|-|TRBD2|TRBJ2-5
TGTGCCAGCAGCCCGAGAATCGGACTAGCGGGGGAGACCCAGTACTTC
CASSPRIGLAGETQYF
>TRBV7-6|-|TRBD2|TRBJ2-3
TGTGCCAGCAGCTACTCTAGCGGGAGAGGCACAGATACGCAGTATTTT
CASSYSSGRGTDTQYF
>TRBV6-1|-|TRBD1|TRBJ2-2
TGTGCCAGCAGTGCACAACAGGGGACCGGGGAGCTGTTTTTT
CASSAQQGTGELFF
>TRBV7-2|-|-|TRBJ2-1
TGTGCCAGCAGAAACGGGAATTACAATGAGCAGTTCTTC
CASRNGNYNEQFF
>TRBV12-5|-|TRBD2|TRBJ2-1
TGTGCTAGTGCCCGCGGGAGGAACAATGAGCAGTTCTTC
CASARGRNNEQFF
>TRBV6-1|-|TRBD2|TRBJ2-7
TGTGCCAGCAGGGGACGGACTAGCGGGTCCTACGAGCAGTACTTC
CASRGRTSGSYEQYF
>TRBV10-3|-|-|TRBJ2-1
TGTGCCATCAGTGGCGGGACTCAGCCCTACAATGAGCAGTTCTTC
CAISGGTQPYNEQFF
>TRBV12-5|-|-|TRBJ2-5
TGTGCTAGTGGTTCCTCGGGCCCTATCCAAGAGACCCAGTACTTC
CASGSSGPIQETQYF